The present T cell receptor beta chain was sequenced within a study of cytomegalovirus exposure and HLA in healthy donors. Germline V lookup: CDR1 MNHEY, CDR2 SMNVEV (reference sequence). The CDR3 spans 15 residues. With 5 bases clipped from V and 0 bases from J, the junction kept 2 bases outside the gene matches. The PCR had 60 Vbeta and 13 Jbeta primers. TCRdb's copy holds only in-frame clones and misses some; the assay was immunoSEQ multiplex PCR. The sample holds 140,000 to 150,000 clones, more than 55% seen once. The sample holds a few counts of this clone. This chain links TRBV27 with TRBJ1-5; 9 nucleotides line up with TRBD1. The sequence derives from a woman aged 55-69 years in good health and CMV-seronegative. Sequencing input: PBMCs. The CDR3, as DNA: TGTGCCAGCAGTAGGACAGGGGATAGCAATCAGCCCCAGCATTTT. This translates into CASSRTGDSNQPQHF.